These 28 T cell receptor beta chains originate from one sample sequenced in a study of post-analysis software for immune sequencing data. General study points: In patients, TRBV5-6, TRBV5-1 and TRBV20-1 belonged to five TRBV segments found more frequently than in controls.

The antigens these receptors bind are not known. Unique molecular identifiers featured in each of the TCR beta cDNA libraries. One entry per CDR3 protein, called by TCRdb with MiXCR from the PCR reads. This sample has about 770,000 distinct CDR3 sequences, with under 60% found just once. Sequencing was done on a sample of blood. These receptors were taken from a girl between 10 and 17 years old with multiple sclerosis.

This sequence joins TRBV6-5 and TRBJ2-7, with D possibly being TRBD1 (5 bases). The V end was cut by 6 bases, the J end by 2 bases, with 14 bases between. The CDR3 runs 14 residues. CDR1 is MNHEY and CDR2 is SVGAGI in the germline V gene. The DNA of the CDR3 is TGTGCCAGCAGCCCCGGCGGACAAACCTACGAGCAGTACTTC. Amino acid sequence: CASSPGGQTYEQYF.

This chain connects TRBV18 to TRBJ1-2; D is perhaps TRBD1 (6 bases). Germline assignment: CDR1 KGHSH and CDR2 LQKENI. Trimming stripped 4 bases from V and 4 bases from J, with 13 bases between. The CDR3 runs to 14 residues. The CDR3: CASSLRQDPYGYTF. CDR3 DNA: TGTGCCAGCTCACTCAGACAGGACCCCTATGGCTACACCTTC.

This clonotype was seen a handful of times. J is TRBJ2-1 and V is TRBV28; TRBD2 agrees at 8 bases. Germline V lookup: CDR1 MDHEN, CDR2 SYDVKM. This CDR3 spans 15 amino acids. Losses at the gene ends were 1 base for V and 5 bases for J; bases not matched to a gene: 4. CDR3 region: CASSLFTSGNNEQFF. The DNA of the CDR3 is TGTGCCAGCAGTTTATTTACTAGCGGCAACAATGAGCAGTTCTTC.

The J gene is TRBJ1-1, the V gene TRBV27, with 10 bases fitting TRBD1. CDR3 length: 14 residues. After removal of 4 bases from V and 5 bases from J, the junction contained 4 bases not matched to a gene. CDR1 is MNHEY, CDR2 SMNVEV, per germline (reference sequence). The CDR3 loop is CASSSTGGETEAFF. CDR3 bases: TGTGCCAGCAGTTCGACAGGGGGCGAGACTGAAGCTTTCTTT.

About this clonotype itself: A read error may account for a junction end that differs from germline. V and J are TRBV7-2 and TRBJ2-3; a weak D match, TRBD2 (5 bases). The CDR3 extends over 17 amino acids. Germline V gives CDR1 SGHTA, CDR2 FQGNSA. CDR3 sequence reads: CASGLARTSTSTDTQYF. The DNA of the CDR3 is TGTGCCAGCGGCTTAGCGAGAACGAGCACTAGCACAGATACGCAGTATTTT.

The chain joins TRBV4-3 to TRBJ1-5; tentatively, D is TRBD1 (5 bases). Germline-derived CDR1 and CDR2 are LGHNA and YSLEER. The CDR3 sequence is 15 residues long. The germline V and J ends were trimmed by 6 bases and 4 bases, with 16 bases remaining between them. The CDR3 is CASRRDWGGNQPQHF. CDR3 coding DNA: TGCGCCAGCAGGCGGGACTGGGGGGGGAATCAGCCCCAGCATTTT.

The CDR3 coding sequence is TGTGCCAGCAGTTACTCGTATCTGCCTAGCGGAAGCACAGATACGCAGTATTTT. This translates into CASSYSYLPSGSTDTQYF. The rearrangement joins TRBV6-5 to TRBJ2-3, with 7 bases matching TRBD2. Germline V CDR1 and CDR2: MNHEY, SVGAGI. The CDR3 is 18 residues long. J lost 0 bases, V lost 0 bases, and 9 bases had no gene match.

This clonotype was seen many times. The chain carries TRBV5-1 and TRBJ2-3; 7 nucleotides match TRBD2. The CDR3 contains 16 residues. J lost 0 bases, V lost 0 bases, and 4 bases had no gene match. CDR1 and CDR2 from the germline V gene are SGHRS and YFSETQ. Here the CDR3 DNA reads TGCGCCAGCAGCTTGGATCTAGCGGTCAGCACAGATACGCAGTATTTT. Protein product: CASSLDLAVSTDTQYF.

The chain links TRBV12-3 or TRBV12-4 to TRBJ2-5; perhaps D is TRBD1 or TRBD2 (6 bases each). Trimming took off 3 bases at V and 5 bases at J, with 13 bases between the two ends. The CDR3 length is 14 residues. The CDR3 DNA follows: TGTGCCAGCAGTTTTTCCGGGGGCGGGGAGACCCAGTACTTC. Protein: CASSFSGGGETQYF.

The CDR3: CASSFGTSAMDGGTQYF. The CDR3 DNA is TGCGCCAGCAGCTTCGGGACTAGCGCGATGGACGGGGGTACGCAGTATTTT. The rearrangement uses TRBV5-1 and TRBJ2-3, with 10 bases fitting TRBD2. V shed 2 bases and J 8 bases; nucleotides not matched to a gene: 14. Germline V lookup: CDR1 SGHRS, CDR2 YFSETQ. The CDR3 runs 17 residues.

The CDR3 DNA follows: TGTGCCATCGGAGTAGCGGACACCTACGAGCAGTACTTC. Translation: CAIGVADTYEQYF. J is TRBJ2-7 and V is TRBV10-3; weak D call: TRBD2 (6 bases). Germline-derived CDR1 and CDR2 are ENHRY and SYGVKD. V lost 8 bases, J lost 2 bases, and 13 bases lay in between. This CDR3 region has 13 residues.

The sample holds one count of this clonotype. The rearrangement links TRBV12-3 or TRBV12-4 to TRBJ1-1; D is uncertain. With 4 bases removed from V and 3 bases from J, the gap between germline ends came to 9 bases. The CDR3 spans 13 residues. The CDR3 here is CASSSRLYTEAFF. CDR3 nucleotides: TGTGCCAGCAGTTCCAGACTTTACACTGAAGCTTTCTTT.

This clonotype was seen more than once but under ten times. This chain links TRBV20-1 with TRBJ2-7, with D perhaps TRBD2 (5 bases). Germline loops: CDR1 DFQATT, CDR2 SNEGSKA (reference sequence). The CDR3 runs 14 residues. Trimming removed 4 bases at V and 2 bases at J, with 15 bases between. The CDR3 nucleotides read TGCAGTGCTATCCGGACTCCGTTTCCCTACGAGCAGTACTTC. Translation gives CSAIRTPFPYEQYF.

This clonotype was counted only a few times. The chain joins TRBV27 to TRBJ1-2; tentative D call: TRBD1 (6 bases). Trimming pared 6 bases from V and 0 bases from J, leaving 26 bases between. The germline V gene has CDR1 MNHEY and CDR2 SMNVEV (reference sequence). The CDR3 is made up of 19 amino acids. CDR3 DNA sequence: TGTGCCAGCAGCAAAATCCAGACAGGTTCACCTTTTACTAACTATGGCTACACCTTC. As protein: CASSKIQTGSPFTNYGYTF.

This clonotype was picked up a small number of times. V is TRBV14 and J is TRBJ2-1; 9 bases align to TRBD2. This CDR3 is built from 15 residues. V was pared by 1 base and J by 9 bases, with 7 bases of the junction left unmatched. CDR1 and CDR2 from the germline V gene are SGHDN and FVKESK. The CDR3 region has the DNA TGTGCCAGCAGCCAAGGAGGTAGCGGGAGAGCTGAGCAGTTCTTC. This encodes CASSQGGSGRAEQFF.

DNA of the CDR3: TGTGCCAGCAGCCACACAATAGCGGGAGGGCCATCCTACAATGAGCAGTTCTTC. Protein: CASSHTIAGGPSYNEQFF. The V gene is TRBV6-2 or TRBV6-3, the J gene TRBJ2-1; 11 bases align to TRBD2. Germline values: CDR1 MNHEY, CDR2 SVGEGT. CDR3 length: 18 residues. The V segment lost 6 bases and the J segment 1 base; nucleotides outside the gene matches: 11.

This clonotype showed up just a few times. The chain has TRBV28 and TRBJ1-2; a weak D match, TRBD1 (5 bases). The length of the CDR3 is 15 residues. The germline CDR1 and CDR2 sequences are MDHEN and SYDVKM. Trimming pared 5 bases from V and 13 bases from J, leaving 26 bases between. CDR3 sequence reads: CASSPSDGALYVVTF. CDR3 nucleotides: TGTGCCAGCAGTCCCTCGGACGGGGCATTATATGTTGTCACCTTC.

The chain employs TRBV24-1 and TRBJ2-3; no reliable D call. Per the germline V gene, CDR1 is KGHDR and CDR2 is SFDVKD. V lost 3 bases and J 0 bases, leaving 9 bases between the germline ends. CDR3 length: 15 amino acids. The CDR3 DNA is TGTGCCACCAGTGATACGGCGGTTAGCACAGATACGCAGTATTTT. Protein product: CATSDTAVSTDTQYF.

This clonotype showed up just a few times. This chain joins TRBV27 and TRBJ1-4; D is uncertain. V gave up 5 bases and J gave up 0 bases, with 7 bases separating them. This CDR3 spans 14 amino acids. Germline CDR1 and CDR2: MNHEY and SMNVEV (reference sequence). DNA of the CDR3: TGTGCCAGCAGTCCGTCTGCAACTAATGAAAAACTGTTTTTT. This sequence encodes CASSPSATNEKLFF.

This clonotype has a single count. The chain couples TRBV20-1 to TRBJ2-7; TRBD2 agrees at 14 bases. The CDR3 contains 16 residues. V was pared by 6 bases and J by 7 bases, with 14 bases of the junction left unmatched. Per the germline V gene, CDR1 is DFQATT and CDR2 is SNEGSKA (reference sequence). Written as DNA, the CDR3 is TGCAGTGCGCGGACTAGCGGGAGGTCCCACGGGTGGGAGCAGTACTTC. Translation gives CSARTSGRSHGWEQYF.

This clonotype was seen once. This chain links TRBV9 with TRBJ1-1, with 7 nucleotides matching TRBD1. Germline V lookup: CDR1 SGDLS, CDR2 YYNGEE. After removal of 4 bases from V and 1 base from J, the junction contained 7 bases not matched to a gene. This CDR3 has 15 amino acids. In nucleotides, the CDR3 is TGTGCCAGCAGCCCGTGGGGACAGACGAACACTGAAGCTTTCTTT. This sequence encodes CASSPWGQTNTEAFF.

The sample holds many counts of this clonotype. This rearrangement joins TRBV12-3 or TRBV12-4 to TRBJ1-2; the match to TRBD1 covers 11 bases. Trimming took 3 bases from V and 5 from J; bases not matched to a gene: 2. The CDR3 extends over 14 amino acids. CDR3 amino acids: CASSLGQGGYGYTF. In DNA, the CDR3 is TGTGCCAGCAGTTTGGGACAGGGGGGGTATGGCTACACCTTC.

V and J are TRBV4-2 and TRBJ2-1; possibly TRBD1 for D (5 bases). CDR3 length equals 12 residues. Germline loops: CDR1 LGHNA, CDR2 YNFKEQ. The V end lost 4 bases, the J end lost 8 bases, and 9 bases lay between the germline ends. CDR3 sequence: CASSPQGDEQFF. CDR3 nucleotides: TGTGCCAGCAGCCCCCAAGGGGATGAGCAGTTCTTC.

This clonotype was observed at least ten times. The V and J genes are TRBV20-1 and TRBJ2-7, with D perhaps matching TRBD1 or TRBD2 (6 bases each). Trimming took 3 bases from V and 0 from J, leaving 12 bases between them. Looked up from germline, CDR1 is DFQATT and CDR2 is SNEGSKA (reference sequence). The CDR3 spans 14 residues. In DNA, the CDR3 is TGCAGTGCTAGTGGAGGGGGAAACTCCTACGAGCAGTACTTC. Protein product: CSASGGGNSYEQYF.

The chain combines TRBV7-2 with TRBJ2-5; D is possibly TRBD2 (5 bases). The CDR3 totals 16 residues. Germline V CDR1 and CDR2: SGHTA, FQGNSA. V lost 1 base to trimming and J lost 2 bases, with 14 bases between them. The CDR3 DNA reads as TGTGCCAGCAGCTTAGATGGCTGGGCGGGTCAAGAGACCCAGTACTTC. It codes for CASSLDGWAGQETQYF.

In regard to this clonotype: Germline is not matched at one junction end, which may reflect a read error. V is TRBV4-3 and J is TRBJ2-7; tentative D call: TRBD1 (5 bases). The germline gives CDR1 LGHNA, CDR2 YSLEER. This CDR3 comprises 14 residues. The CDR3 region has the DNA TGCGCCAGCAGCCAAGGGACATACGCCTACGGGCAGTACTTC. This encodes CASSQGTYAYGQYF.

The DNA for the CDR3 is TGTGCCAGCAGCTCGCGGTTGGAAGGAATGGAGACCCAGTACTTC. This gives the protein CASSSRLEGMETQYF. The J gene is TRBJ2-5, the V gene TRBV7-9; no definite D call. The germline V gene encodes CDR1 SEHNR and CDR2 FQNEAQ (reference sequence). Trimming took 4 bases from V and 5 from J, leaving 17 bases between them. The CDR3 runs 15 residues.

The rearrangement uses TRBV6-5 and TRBJ2-3; D gene ambiguous. Trimming stripped 6 bases from V and 6 bases from J, with 10 bases between. The germline V gene has CDR1 MNHEY and CDR2 SVGAGI. The CDR3 extends over 12 amino acids. CDR3 DNA: TGTGCCAGCAGCCGCGATGAGGATACGCAGTATTTT. This gives the protein CASSRDEDTQYF.